This passage covers 20 T cell receptor beta chains from one sample sequenced in a study of CD8+ T cells in alopecia areata. Described treatment: oral pan-JAK inhibitor, 5-10 mg twice daily. Reverse transcribed after extraction, RNA yielded cDNA as the sequencing template. The method was immunoSEQ multiplex PCR; TCRdb's version includes in-frame clones alone and lacks a portion of them. The data contain about 210,000 clones, around 43% of them singletons. The sample consisted of CD4+ T cells sorted from blood, taken between weeks 36 and 40, from a patient treated with tofacitinib. These TCRs come from a human donor with alopecia areata.

A few counts support this clone. CDR3 DNA sequence: TGTGCCAGCAGCCAACACATGGAGAGTGGGACCCAGTACTTC. Residues: CASSQHMESGTQYF. V is TRBV4-2 and J is TRBJ2-5, with D uncertain. V shed 2 bases and J shed 7 bases, with 14 bases lying between them. Germline V lookup: CDR1 LGHNA, CDR2 YNFKEQ. CDR3 length: 14 amino acids.

This clone was observed at least ten times. The chain couples TRBV29-1 to TRBJ2-1; 10 bases map to TRBD2. This CDR3 contains 13 residues. Germline V gives CDR1 SQVTM, CDR2 ANQGSEA. Trimming removed 3 bases from V and 7 bases from J; junction bases left unmatched: 3. In DNA, the CDR3 is TGCAGCGTTGACCTAGCGGGAGCGAATGAGCAGTTCTTC. Translating gives CSVDLAGANEQFF.

J is TRBJ1-5 and V is TRBV9, with 9 bases that match TRBD1. V was pared by 2 bases and J by 2 bases, with 8 bases of the junction left unmatched. This CDR3 contains 17 residues. Germline assignment: CDR1 SGDLS and CDR2 YYNGEE. The CDR3 DNA sequence: TGTGCCAGCAGCGTCCGGGACAGGGAGTCTTGCAATCAGCCCCAGCATTTT. This translates into CASSVRDRESCNQPQHF.

The genes are TRBV29-1 and TRBJ2-1, with D hard to call. Looked up from germline, CDR1 is SQVTM and CDR2 is ANQGSEA. V was trimmed by 7 bases and J by 7 bases, leaving 17 bases between them. The CDR3 consists of 13 residues. Written as DNA, the CDR3 is TGCAGCGCAGAGGCGCGGTTCGGGAATGAGCAGTTCTTC. Its translation is CSAEARFGNEQFF.

This clone was seen once. The chain employs TRBV29-1 and TRBJ2-1, with 14 nucleotides matching TRBD2. With 4 bases clipped from V and 3 bases from J, the junction kept 8 bases outside the gene matches. This CDR3 contains 17 residues. Germline CDR1 is SQVTM and CDR2 is ANQGSEA. The CDR3 nucleotides are TGCAGCGTTGGCGGGACTAGCGGGAGAAGGATCTACAATGAGCAGTTCTTC. Translation: CSVGGTSGRRIYNEQFF.

V usage is TRBV25-1 and J usage is TRBJ2-7; 7 nucleotides line up with TRBD1. The V and J ends lost 8 bases and 4 bases, in that order; junction bases with no gene match: 8. The CDR3 is 13 residues long. CDR1 is MGHDK, CDR2 SYGVNS, per germline. This CDR3 reads CASARQGLYEQYF. CDR3 coding DNA: TGTGCCAGCGCCCGACAGGGTTTGTACGAGCAGTACTTC.

This clone was counted only a few times. The chain combines TRBV11-2 with TRBJ2-3; TRBD1 might be the D (6 bases). Looked up from germline, CDR1 is SGHAT and CDR2 is FQNNGV. V lost 5 bases and J 0 bases, leaving 12 bases between the germline ends. This CDR3 contains 15 residues. The CDR3 region has the DNA TGTGCCAGCAGCCTAAGGCAGGGGAGCACAGATACGCAGTATTTT. Translation gives CASSLRQGSTDTQYF. The full variable domain, with the rest looked up from reference TRBV11-2 and TRBJ2-3, is EAGVAQSPRYKIIEKRQSVAFWCNPISGHATLYWYQQILGQGPKLLIQFQNNGVVDDSQLPKDRFSAERLKGVDSTLKIQPAKLEDSAVYLCASSLRQGSTDTQYFGPGTRLTVL.

The chain links TRBV11-2 to TRBJ2-1; 10 bases map to TRBD2. Germline V CDR1 and CDR2: SGHAT, FQNNGV. V shed 1 base, J shed 12 bases, and the junction held 6 bases outside the gene matches. The length of the CDR3 is 14 residues. The CDR3 bases are TGTGCCAGCAGCTTAGGGCTAGCGGGAGTTGGGCAGTTCTTC. This codes for CASSLGLAGVGQFF.

The genes are TRBV6-5 and TRBJ1-5; D uncertain. CDR3 length: 12 amino acids. Trimming took 5 bases from V and 9 from J, leaving 11 bases between them. Germline V CDR1 and CDR2: MNHEY, SVGAGI. The CDR3 spells CASSGLVGPQHF. Written as DNA, the CDR3 is TGTGCCAGCAGTGGCCTAGTGGGGCCCCAGCATTTT.

This clone turned up a few times. This rearrangement joins TRBV19 to TRBJ1-1, with a weak D call TRBD1 (5 bases). CDR1 is LNHDA, CDR2 SQIVND, per germline (reference sequence). CDR3 length: 14 residues. Trimming stripped 3 bases from V and 0 bases from J, with 8 bases between. The CDR3 coding sequence is TGTGCCAGTAGTATCAAACAGGTGAACACTGAAGCTTTCTTT. Amino acids: CASSIKQVNTEAFF.

This chain joins TRBV7-8 and TRBJ2-5; D uncertain. The germline gives CDR1 SGHVS, CDR2 FQNEAQ. With 5 bases removed from V and 7 bases from J, the gap between germline ends came to 14 bases. The CDR3 runs to 13 residues. The CDR3: CASSSNPSGTQYF. As DNA, the CDR3 is TGTGCCAGCAGCAGTAACCCGAGTGGGACCCAGTACTTC.

The rearrangement links TRBV7-2 to TRBJ2-5; D possibly corresponds to TRBD1 (6 bases). V was shortened by 3 bases and J by 4 bases, with 12 bases between the two germline ends. Germline V gives CDR1 SGHTA, CDR2 FQGNSA. CDR3 length: 14 amino acids. The CDR3 DNA reads TGTGCCAGCAGCTTTAGGGGGTTGGGAGAGACCCAGTACTTC. This sequence encodes CASSFRGLGETQYF. The variable domain in full, completed from reference TRBV7-2 and TRBJ2-5, reads GAGVSQSPSNKVTEKGKDVELRCDPISGHTALYWYRQSLGQGLEFLIYFQGNSAPDKSGLPSDRFSAERTGGSVSTLTIQRTQQEDSAVYLCASSFRGLGETQYFGPGTRLLVL.

V is TRBV11-2 and J is TRBJ2-2; 13 nucleotides align to TRBD2. The V gene's germline CDR1 is SGHAT and CDR2 FQNNGV. Trimming at V came to 1 base and at J to 4 bases, leaving 6 bases not matched to a gene. The CDR3 is 18 residues long. As DNA, the CDR3 is TGTGCCAGCAGCTTAGCCGGACTAGCGGGAGATTTCACCGGGGAGCTGTTTTTT. It yields the protein CASSLAGLAGDFTGELFF.

This clone was found a few times. The sample has other DNA sequences that encode this CDR3 too. The genes are TRBV20-1 and TRBJ2-1; TRBD1 matches 11 bases. Germline assignment: CDR1 DFQATT and CDR2 SNEGSKA (reference sequence). The CDR3 sequence is 11 residues long. Trimming removed 5 bases from V and 9 bases from J; junction bases left unmatched: 0. The CDR3 DNA reads TGCAGTGCTGGGACAGGGGGTGAGCAGTTCTTC. It is translated as CSAGTGGEQFF.

This clone was found a few times. The rearrangement joins TRBV27 to TRBJ2-7; 10 nucleotides line up with TRBD2. The V gene end was trimmed by 5 bases and the J gene end by 9 bases; junction bases not matched to a gene: 13. This CDR3 comprises 15 residues. Per the germline V gene, CDR1 is MNHEY and CDR2 is SMNVEV (reference sequence). Here the CDR3 reads CASSPGLAALLGQYF. CDR3 coding DNA: TGTGCCAGCAGTCCAGGACTAGCGGCCCTCCTAGGGCAGTACTTC.

This chain links TRBV5-1 with TRBJ2-1, with 9 bases identical to TRBD1. The CDR3 consists of 16 residues. J lost 10 bases, V lost 4 bases, and 15 bases had no gene match. Germline assignment: CDR1 SGHRS and CDR2 YFSETQ. CDR3 residues: CASSVGPGTGWDEQFF. CDR3 DNA sequence: TGCGCCAGCAGCGTCGGCCCCGGGACAGGGTGGGACGAGCAGTTCTTC.

The rearrangement joins TRBV5-1 to TRBJ2-7; weak D call: TRBD2 (6 bases). The V end was cut by 4 bases, the J end by 0 bases, with 17 bases between. Per the germline V gene, CDR1 is SGHRS and CDR2 is YFSETQ. This CDR3 comprises 16 residues. The CDR3 region has the DNA TGCGCCAGCAGCCGTCGGCCGGGGGAGAGCTCCTACGAGCAGTACTTC. It is translated as CASSRRPGESSYEQYF.

The genes are TRBV4-2 and TRBJ2-1; D unresolved. The CDR3 sequence is 15 residues long. Germline CDR1 is LGHNA and CDR2 is YNFKEQ. V was cut by 5 bases and J by 3 bases, with 14 bases left in between. CDR3 DNA: TGTGCCAGCAGCTTGGATCGGAGAAACTACAATGAGCAGTTCTTC. Translating it yields CASSLDRRNYNEQFF.

This clone was seen a few times. The CDR3 protein is CASSGTGGIGELFF. Written as DNA, the CDR3 is TGTGCCAGCAGCGGGACAGGGGGAATCGGGGAGCTGTTTTTT. This chain links TRBV11-2 with TRBJ2-2, with 11 bases matching TRBD1. There are 14 residues in the CDR3. Germline-derived CDR1 and CDR2 are SGHAT and FQNNGV. After removal of 5 bases from V and 7 bases from J, the junction contained 3 bases not matched to a gene.

In its sample, this clone was seen a few times. The chain is built from TRBV14 and TRBJ2-5; 7 bases are a match to TRBD1. V shed 2 bases and J 5 bases; nucleotides not matched to a gene: 11. Germline CDR1 reads SGHDN; CDR2 reads FVKESK. The CDR3 is 16 residues long. CDR3: CASSQWTGTRGETQYF. DNA of the CDR3: TGTGCCAGCAGCCAATGGACAGGAACTAGGGGGGAGACCCAGTACTTC.